Each of the 23 T cell receptor beta chains below was sequenced from the same sample in a study of blood T cell repertoires in COVID-19. Sequencing used immunoSEQ multiplex PCR; TCRdb keeps in-frame clones, though not all of them. The data contain under 400,000 clones, 89% of them seen just once; the ten biggest clones take up 3% to 4.5%. Sequences were obtained from peripheral blood. These receptors originate from a woman aged 55 to 70 with COVID-19, enrolled during active disease.

The CDR3 loop reads CAWTTPGQPSYNEQFF. The CDR3, as DNA: TGTGCCTGGACCACTCCGGGACAGCCTTCCTACAATGAGCAGTTCTTC. This chain uses TRBV30 with TRBJ2-1, with TRBD1 matching over 7 bases. This CDR3 is built from 16 residues. CDR1 and CDR2 from the germline V gene are GTSNPN and SVGIG (reference sequence). Unmatched junction bases numbered 10, after V lost 4 bases and J lost 1 base.

This clone was observed a single time. The chain joins TRBV2 to TRBJ1-4; no firm D call. Germline V gene data show CDR1 as SNHLY and CDR2 as FYNNEI. Trimming took 4 bases from V and 11 from J, leaving 8 bases between them. This CDR3 has 11 amino acids. CDR3 nucleotides: TGTGCCAGCAGTGCGCAGGTCAAACTGTTTTTT. Encoded protein: CASSAQVKLFF.

The chain carries TRBV9 and TRBJ2-1; 13 positions agree with TRBD2. Germline V gene lookup returns CDR1 SGDLS and CDR2 YYNGEE. The CDR3 runs 15 residues. With 0 bases clipped from V and 7 bases from J, the junction kept 1 base outside the gene matches. The CDR3 is CASSVGTSGGNEQFF. The CDR3 DNA is TGTGCCAGCAGCGTAGGGACTAGCGGGGGTAATGAGCAGTTCTTC.

CDR3 in amino acids: CASSAHRGGVDSPLHF. CDR3 nucleotides: TGTGCCAGCAGCGCTCACCGGGGGGGGGTTGATTCACCCCTCCACTTT. The chain combines TRBV9 with TRBJ1-6; a weak D match, TRBD1 (5 bases). CDR1 is SGDLS and CDR2 is YYNGEE in the germline V gene. The CDR3 is 16 residues long. Trimming left V 3 bases short and J 8 bases short, with 18 bases between. The entire variable domain, with the rest obtained from reference TRBV9 and TRBJ1-6, is as follows: DSGVTQTPKHLITATGQRVTLRCSPRSGDLSVYWYQQSLDQGLQFLIQYYNGEERAKGNILERFSAQQFPDLHSELNLSSLELGDSALYFCASSAHRGGVDSPLHFGNGTRLTVT.

The V call is TRBV7-2, the J call TRBJ2-2; tentative D call: TRBD2 (5 bases). Germline-derived CDR1 and CDR2 are SGHTA and FQGNSA. The CDR3 spans 15 residues. The V end lost 0 bases, the J end lost 7 bases, and 12 bases lay between the germline ends. Here the CDR3 reads CASSLAAPRGGELFF. CDR3 sequence (DNA): TGTGCCAGCAGCTTAGCTGCCCCCCGGGGCGGGGAGCTGTTTTTT.

In regard to this clone: The identical CDR3 is also encoded by other nucleotide sequences in the sample. The chain couples TRBV3-1 (or the pseudogene TRBV3-2) to TRBJ1-2; no clear D gene. Trimming stripped 1 base from V and 5 bases from J, with 5 bases between. CDR3 size: 12 residues. Per the germline V gene, CDR1 is LGHDT and CDR2 is YNNKEL (reference sequence). CDR3 protein: CASSQARYGYTF. The CDR3 DNA reads TGTGCCAGCAGCCAAGCGAGATATGGCTACACCTTC.

In regard to this clone: Distinct nucleotide sequences in the sample also encode this CDR3. The rearrangement links TRBV27 to TRBJ2-7; possibly TRBD2 for D (6 bases). Germline V CDR1 and CDR2: MNHEY, SMNVEV (reference sequence). This CDR3 has 13 amino acids. Trimming shortened V by 0 bases and J by 4 bases, and 7 bases separated the two germline ends. CDR3 nucleotides: TGTGCCAGCAGTTTATCCGGGGGTTACGAGCAGTACTTC. Translating it yields CASSLSGGYEQYF.

The chain recombines TRBV2 with TRBJ1-1, with 8 bases that match TRBD1. Germline trimming cut 4 bases from V and 1 base from J; bases unmatched to any gene: 5. CDR3 size: 15 residues. The germline V gene has CDR1 SNHLY and CDR2 FYNNEI. The CDR3, as DNA: TGTGCCAGCAGTGTCACCGGGACAGGGAACACTGAAGCTTTCTTT. Encoded protein: CASSVTGTGNTEAFF.

The V and J genes are TRBV2 and TRBJ1-4; D remains ambiguous. The CDR3 totals 12 residues. Germline V CDR1 and CDR2: SNHLY, FYNNEI. Deletions cut 6 bases from V and 7 bases from J, with 9 bases between. In DNA form, the CDR3 reads TGTGCCAGCAGGAGGATAAGTGAAAAACTGTTTTTT. This codes for CASRRISEKLFF.

This rearrangement joins TRBV5-4 to TRBJ2-1; a weak D match, TRBD2 (7 bases). The CDR3 loop spans 16 amino acids. V was shortened by 4 bases and J by 4 bases, with 18 bases between the two germline ends. CDR1 SGHNT and CDR2 YYREEE come from the germline V gene (reference sequence). The CDR3 DNA reads as TGTGCCAGCAGCCTGGGGAGGGGGGGGATTTACAATGAGCAGTTCTTC. Translated: CASSLGRGGIYNEQFF.

This chain connects TRBV18 to TRBJ1-2; 9 bases fit TRBD1. Unmatched junction bases numbered 7, after V lost 2 bases and J lost 6 bases. Germline CDR1 is KGHSH and CDR2 is LQKENI. The CDR3 is made up of 15 amino acids. The CDR3 region is CASSPNGQGQHGYTF. CDR3 DNA sequence: TGTGCCAGCTCACCAAACGGACAGGGGCAACATGGCTACACCTTC.

CDR3 residues: CSAQTVEQYF. The CDR3 DNA reads as TGCAGTGCCCAAACTGTCGAGCAGTACTTC. The J gene is TRBJ2-7, the V gene TRBV20-1; no reliable D call. Per the germline V gene, CDR1 is DFQATT and CDR2 is SNEGSKA (reference sequence). V was shortened by 6 bases and J by 6 bases, with 9 bases between the two germline ends. This CDR3 region has 10 residues.

The rearrangement uses TRBV12-3 or TRBV12-4 and TRBJ1-2; D is ambiguous. Trimming took 5 bases from V and 6 from J, leaving 10 bases between them. The CDR3 has 12 residues. CDR3 in DNA: TGTGCCAGCAGTAGGTGGCAGGATGGCTACACCTTC. Residues: CASSRWQDGYTF.

The rearrangement links TRBV19 to TRBJ1-2, with 9 bases matching TRBD1. The CDR3 contains 17 residues. V trimming: 5 bases; J trimming: 4 bases; junction bases outside the gene matches: 14. Per germline, CDR1 LNHDA and CDR2 SQIVND (reference sequence). CDR3 loop: CASSDPGQGRALYGYTF. The CDR3 DNA is TGTGCCAGTAGTGACCCGGGACAGGGAAGGGCACTCTATGGCTACACCTTC.

The chain couples TRBV29-1 to TRBJ2-6; TRBD1 matches 10 bases. Germline lookup yields CDR1 SQVTM and CDR2 ANQGSEA. This CDR3 contains 16 residues. V trimming: 4 bases; J trimming: 2 bases; junction bases outside the gene matches: 5. Here the CDR3 DNA reads TGCAGCGTTGCGACAGGGGGCTCTACTGGGGCCAACGTCCTGACTTTC. Protein product: CSVATGGSTGANVLTF. The full variable domain, with the rest looked up from reference TRBV29-1 and TRBJ2-6, is SAVISQKPSRDICQRGTSLTIQCQVDSQVTMMFWYRQQPGQSLTLIATANQGSEATYESGFVIDKFPISRPNLTFSTLTVSNMSPEDSSIYLCSVATGGSTGANVLTFGAGSRLTVL.

In this sample, this clone turned up a few times. V and J are TRBV5-1 and TRBJ2-7, with 10 positions matching TRBD2. The junction had 6 bases not matched to a gene; V was cut back by 0 bases and J by 3 bases. Per the germline V gene, CDR1 is SGHRS and CDR2 is YFSETQ. This CDR3 is 16 amino acids long. The DNA of the CDR3 is TGCGCCAGCAGCTTGGGATCTAGCGGGGGAGGCTACGAGCAGTACTTC. As protein: CASSLGSSGGGYEQYF.

CDR3 bases: TGTGCCAGCAGCTTTCGGGGGGACAGGGGCTACGAGCAGTACTTC. It codes for CASSFRGDRGYEQYF. The V and J genes are TRBV5-8 and TRBJ2-7; 10 bases fit TRBD1. Per germline, CDR1 SGHTS and CDR2 YDEGEE. V was clipped by 2 bases and J by 3 bases; unmatched bases: 5. This CDR3 spans 15 amino acids.

The V call is TRBV6-1, the J call TRBJ1-6; 8 nucleotides match TRBD1. CDR1 and CDR2 (germline): MNHNS, SASEGT. The CDR3 runs 20 residues. Trimming cost V 2 bases and J 6 bases; bases outside gene matches: 18. CDR3 in amino acids: CASSERRGTTGAASNSPLHF. In DNA, the CDR3 is TGTGCCAGCAGTGAACGAAGGGGAACGACAGGGGCCGCTTCTAATTCACCCCTCCACTTT.

The chain carries TRBV5-1 and TRBJ2-5; 8 bases are shared with TRBD1. This CDR3 spans 13 amino acids. With 3 bases clipped from V and 7 bases from J, the junction kept 5 bases outside the gene matches. Germline loops: CDR1 SGHRS, CDR2 YFSETQ. The CDR3 region is CASSSGQARTQYF. Here the CDR3 DNA reads TGCGCCAGCAGCTCGGGACAGGCCCGGACCCAGTACTTC.

The V gene is TRBV12-3 or TRBV12-4, the J gene TRBJ2-7; no clear D. The CDR3 has 12 amino acids. The V and J ends lost 1 base and 11 bases respectively, with 12 bases between them. CDR3 in DNA: TGTGCCAGCAGTTTAGATTTGGGCGAAAAGTACTTC. It is translated as CASSLDLGEKYF.

The chain is built from TRBV5-1 and TRBJ1-4; the match to TRBD1 covers 7 bases. This CDR3 is built from 17 residues. Germline values: CDR1 SGHRS, CDR2 YFSETQ. The V and J ends lost 3 bases and 3 bases, in that order; junction bases with no gene match: 11. The CDR3 coding sequence is TGCGCCAGCAGCTCCCAACCATCCGGGACAGCTAATGAAAAACTGTTTTTT. Translated, it gives CASSSQPSGTANEKLFF.

The V gene is TRBV4-1, the J gene TRBJ1-3; 7 nucleotides line up with TRBD1. With V trimmed by 3 bases and J by 1 base, 3 bases remained unmatched. Germline V gene lookup returns CDR1 MGHRA and CDR2 YSYEKL. This CDR3 comprises 15 residues. This chain's CDR3 is CASSQQQGSGNTIYF. For the CDR3, the DNA is TGCGCCAGCAGCCAGCAACAGGGGTCTGGAAACACCATATATTTT.

The chain couples TRBV7-3 to TRBJ2-3; 9 bases are shared with TRBD2. The CDR3 has 15 residues. CDR1 is SGHTA and CDR2 is FQGTGA in the germline V gene. V was pared by 3 bases and J by 2 bases, with 3 bases of the junction left unmatched. The CDR3 region is CASSFGGGATDTQYF. In DNA, the CDR3 is TGTGCCAGCAGCTTTGGCGGGGGGGCCACAGATACGCAGTATTTT.